A selection of T cell receptor beta chains follows, all from one sample in a study of T cell responses to AZD1222 COVID-19 vaccine. Generated by immunoSEQ multiplex PCR, the TCRdb table keeps only in-frame clones and is missing some. The data contain roughly 100,000 clones, approximately 93% of them seen just once; the ten biggest clones take up 5%. Source: peripheral blood, taken on day 0 of AZD1222 vaccination. The receptors shown here come from an adult in good health. The CDR3 runs from the conserved cysteine through the conserved F or W. The D gene is left open where the match is weak. Size tells how often a clone was seen (once, few, many) or the class of an expanded clone, and some rows leave it out.

v_call: TRBV7-8; clone_size: NA; j_call: TRBJ2-7; d_call: NA; cdr3_nt: TGTGCCAGCAGCTTAGAACTGGACTCGACCTACGAGCAGTACTTC; cdr3_aa: CASSLELDSTYEQYF
v_call: TRBV19; clone_size: NA; j_call: TRBJ2-1; d_call: TRBD1; cdr3_nt: TGTGCCAGTAGTATAGAGACAGGGGGCTTTGAGCAGTTCTTC; cdr3_aa: CASSIETGGFEQFF
v_call: TRBV20-1; clone_size: NA; j_call: TRBJ1-1; d_call: NA; cdr3_nt: TGCAGTGCTATTGACCATGAGGACAGCCTAGGTACGGCTTTCTTT; cdr3_aa: CSAIDHEDSLGTAFF
v_call: TRBV7-9; clone_size: NA; j_call: TRBJ1-2; d_call: TRBD1; cdr3_nt: TGTGCCAGCAGCCCCGGGACAGGGGCGAACTATGGCTACACCTTC; cdr3_aa: CASSPGTGANYGYTF
v_call: TRBV7-9; clone_size: few; j_call: TRBJ2-1; d_call: TRBD2; cdr3_nt: TGTGCCAGCAGCTTAGTGGGTAGCGGGAGACATGGTGAGCAGTTCTTC; cdr3_aa: CASSLVGSGRHGEQFF
v_call: TRBV4-2; clone_size: NA; j_call: TRBJ2-2; d_call: TRBD2; cdr3_nt: TGTGCCAGCAGCCAGGTGGGACTATCGGGGGAGCTGTTTTTT; cdr3_aa: CASSQVGLSGELFF
v_call: TRBV5-1; clone_size: NA; j_call: TRBJ2-6; d_call: NA; cdr3_nt: TGCGCCAGCAGCCACCGCGGAGGCTCCGGGGCCAACGTCCTGACTTTC; cdr3_aa: CASSHRGGSGANVLTF
v_call: TRBV7-2; clone_size: NA; j_call: TRBJ1-1; d_call: TRBD1; cdr3_nt: TGTGCCAGCAGCAAGAGACAGGGCGGGAACACTGAAGCTTTCTTT; cdr3_aa: CASSKRQGGNTEAFF
v_call: TRBV5-1; clone_size: NA; j_call: TRBJ2-1; d_call: TRBD2; cdr3_nt: TGCGCCAGCAGCTTGAGGACTAGCCACAATGAGCAGTTCTTC; cdr3_aa: CASSLRTSHNEQFF
v_call: TRBV2; clone_size: NA; j_call: TRBJ1-5; d_call: NA; cdr3_nt: TGTGCCAGCAGTGAACTTCGGGGCATTCAGCCCCAGCATTTT; cdr3_aa: CASSELRGIQPQHF
v_call: TRBV29-1; clone_size: NA; j_call: TRBJ1-2; d_call: TRBD1; cdr3_nt: TGCAGCGCACGACAGGGGGCTGCGGACGGCTACACCTTC; cdr3_aa: CSARQGAADGYTF
v_call: TRBV30; clone_size: NA; j_call: TRBJ1-5; d_call: NA; cdr3_nt: TGTGCCTGGAGTATCTCTCGGGACGGCCTAATCAAGCCCCAGCATTTT; cdr3_aa: CAWSISRDGLIKPQHF
v_call: TRBV19; clone_size: NA; j_call: TRBJ1-4; d_call: NA; cdr3_nt: TGTGCCAGTAGTATGATCTTTGGAGCAACTAATGAAAAACTGTTTTTT; cdr3_aa: CASSMIFGATNEKLFF
v_call: TRBV13; clone_size: NA; j_call: TRBJ2-1; d_call: NA; cdr3_nt: TGTGCCAGCAGCTCATCAACCCCCGACGAGCAGTTCTTC; cdr3_aa: CASSSSTPDEQFF
v_call: TRBV10-1; clone_size: NA; j_call: TRBJ1-6; d_call: TRBD1; cdr3_nt: TGCGCCAGCAACTCCCCCAGGGCAGGGGGGTCACCCCTCCACTTT; cdr3_aa: CASNSPRAGGSPLHF
v_call: TRBV20-1; clone_size: NA; j_call: TRBJ2-7; d_call: TRBD2; cdr3_nt: TGCAGTGCTAGTCTCTGGGGACTAGCGGTAATCTCCTACGAGCAGTACTTC; cdr3_aa: CSASLWGLAVISYEQYF
v_call: TRBV27; clone_size: NA; j_call: TRBJ1-5; d_call: NA; cdr3_nt: TGTGCCAGCAGTATAAGTGGGAGCAATCAGCCCCAGCATTTT; cdr3_aa: CASSISGSNQPQHF
v_call: TRBV9; clone_size: NA; j_call: TRBJ2-7; d_call: TRBD2; cdr3_nt: TGTGCCAGCAGCCCAAGGGGACTAGCGGGATGGGAGCAGTACTTC; cdr3_aa: CASSPRGLAGWEQYF
v_call: TRBV2; clone_size: NA; j_call: TRBJ1-3; d_call: NA; cdr3_nt: TGTGCCAGCAGATTGCTGAAAGGGAAGGGGATCTCCTTCTCTGGAAACACCATATATTTT; cdr3_aa: CASRLLKGKGISFSGNTIYF
v_call: TRBV18; clone_size: NA; j_call: TRBJ2-1; d_call: NA; cdr3_nt: TGTGCCAGCTCAACCGGGATTACTTACAATGAGCAGTTCTTC; cdr3_aa: CASSTGITYNEQFF
v_call: TRBV7-9; clone_size: NA; j_call: TRBJ1-2; d_call: NA; cdr3_nt: TGTGCCAGCAGCTCGACCGGGGACTATGGCTACACCTTC; cdr3_aa: CASSSTGDYGYTF
v_call: TRBV15; clone_size: NA; j_call: TRBJ2-3; d_call: TRBD2; cdr3_nt: TGTGCCACCAGCAGTCGTAGCGGGAGGGCCAGCCGCGTTCCGCAGTATTTT; cdr3_aa: CATSSRSGRASRVPQYF
v_call: TRBV7-2; clone_size: NA; j_call: TRBJ2-1; d_call: TRBD2; cdr3_nt: TGTGCCAGCAGCTTGGGGACTAGCGGCCTCCGAGGTGAGCAGTTCTTC; cdr3_aa: CASSLGTSGLRGEQFF
v_call: TRBV5-1; clone_size: once; j_call: TRBJ2-1; d_call: TRBD1; cdr3_nt: TGCGCCAGCAGCTCCAAAGCTAGACAGGGCTACAATGAGCAGTTCTTC; cdr3_aa: CASSSKARQGYNEQFF
v_call: TRBV19; clone_size: NA; j_call: TRBJ1-5; d_call: TRBD1; cdr3_nt: TGTGCCAGTAGCCAGACCGGGACAGGGGGCAATCAGCCCCAGCATTTT; cdr3_aa: CASSQTGTGGNQPQHF
v_call: TRBV7-3; clone_size: NA; j_call: TRBJ2-1; d_call: NA; cdr3_nt: TGTGCCAGCAGCTTAACAGGGACCACCTACAATGAGCAGTTCTTC; cdr3_aa: CASSLTGTTYNEQFF
v_call: TRBV28; clone_size: NA; j_call: TRBJ2-7; d_call: TRBD2; cdr3_nt: TGTGCCAGCAGTTTCGAAGCGGGAGGGTCCTACGAGCAGTACTTC; cdr3_aa: CASSFEAGGSYEQYF
v_call: TRBV7-6; clone_size: NA; j_call: TRBJ2-2; d_call: NA; cdr3_nt: TGTGCCAGCAGCTTAGAGACACTTACGAACACCGGGGAGCTGTTTTTT; cdr3_aa: CASSLETLTNTGELFF
v_call: TRBV10-3; clone_size: NA; j_call: TRBJ1-4; d_call: NA; cdr3_nt: TGTGCCATCAGTGCCGCTGCAACTAATGAAAAACTGTTTTTT; cdr3_aa: CAISAAATNEKLFF
v_call: TRBV7-2; clone_size: once; j_call: TRBJ2-5; d_call: NA; cdr3_nt: TGTGCCAGCGAGGTGCCGGTTAAAGAGACCCAGTACTTC; cdr3_aa: CASEVPVKETQYF
v_call: TRBV30; clone_size: once; j_call: TRBJ1-5; d_call: TRBD1; cdr3_nt: TGTGCCTGGAGTAACTCCGGGACAGGGCATCAGCCCCAGCATTTT; cdr3_aa: CAWSNSGTGHQPQHF
v_call: TRBV6-6; clone_size: NA; j_call: TRBJ2-5; d_call: NA; cdr3_nt: TGTGCCAGCAGTTACTCGATTGCTCCCGGGCAAGAGACCCAGTACTTC; cdr3_aa: CASSYSIAPGQETQYF
v_call: TRBV6-5; clone_size: NA; j_call: TRBJ2-7; d_call: NA; cdr3_nt: TGTGCCAGCAGTATTAATCCTTGGGAGCAGTACTTC; cdr3_aa: CASSINPWEQYF
v_call: TRBV28; clone_size: NA; j_call: TRBJ2-3; d_call: NA; cdr3_nt: TGTGCCAGCAGTTCGACTAACACAGATACGCAGTATTTT; cdr3_aa: CASSSTNTDTQYF
v_call: TRBV27; clone_size: NA; j_call: TRBJ1-1; d_call: NA; cdr3_nt: TGTGCCAGCAGTTTATCGGCAGACACTGAAGCTTTCTTT; cdr3_aa: CASSLSADTEAFF
v_call: TRBV7-9; clone_size: NA; j_call: TRBJ2-2; d_call: NA; cdr3_nt: TGTGCCAGGGGACAACCGAACACCGGGGAGCTGTTTTTT; cdr3_aa: CARGQPNTGELFF
v_call: TRBV10-3; clone_size: NA; j_call: TRBJ2-7; d_call: NA; cdr3_nt: TGTGCCGCAAACCCTGCAGGATATACTTACGAGCAGTACTTC; cdr3_aa: CAANPAGYTYEQYF
v_call: TRBV30; clone_size: NA; j_call: TRBJ2-7; d_call: NA; cdr3_nt: TGTGCCTGGAGGCCCCTTGCGGGATACGAGCAGTACTTC; cdr3_aa: CAWRPLAGYEQYF
v_call: TRBV7-2; clone_size: NA; j_call: TRBJ2-7; d_call: TRBD2; cdr3_nt: TGTGCCAGCAGCAAGGGACTAGCCGCCTACGAGCAGTACTTC; cdr3_aa: CASSKGLAAYEQYF
v_call: TRBV6-6; clone_size: NA; j_call: TRBJ1-2; d_call: NA; cdr3_nt: TGTGCCAGCAGTTACTCTTGGGACGGGTCCTATGGCTACACCTTC; cdr3_aa: CASSYSWDGSYGYTF
v_call: TRBV15; clone_size: once; j_call: TRBJ2-5; d_call: NA; cdr3_nt: TGTGCCACCAGCAGGGCGGGGGAGACCCAGTACTTC; cdr3_aa: CATSRAGETQYF
v_call: TRBV6-5; clone_size: NA; j_call: TRBJ2-3; d_call: NA; cdr3_nt: TGTGCCAGCAGCCCACAAATAACAGATACGCAGTATTTT; cdr3_aa: CASSPQITDTQYF
v_call: TRBV27; clone_size: NA; j_call: TRBJ1-6; d_call: TRBD1; cdr3_nt: TGTGCCAGCAGTTTACCTCCCAGACAGGGGGGTTCACCCCTCCACTTT; cdr3_aa: CASSLPPRQGGSPLHF
v_call: TRBV19; clone_size: NA; j_call: TRBJ2-7; d_call: TRBD2; cdr3_nt: TGTGCCAGTAGTATCTCTAGCGGAGTATACGAGCAGTACTTC; cdr3_aa: CASSISSGVYEQYF
v_call: TRBV4-1; clone_size: NA; j_call: TRBJ1-6; d_call: TRBD1; cdr3_nt: TGCGCCAGCAGCCAAGATGGCAGGGGGCTCGAATCACCCCTCCACTTT; cdr3_aa: CASSQDGRGLESPLHF
v_call: TRBV2; clone_size: NA; j_call: TRBJ1-5; d_call: NA; cdr3_nt: TGTGCCAGCGGGGCAGAAGAACAGCCCCAGCATTTT; cdr3_aa: CASGAEEQPQHF
v_call: TRBV13; clone_size: NA; j_call: TRBJ2-5; d_call: TRBD2; cdr3_nt: TGTGCCAGCAGCCCTTCGGGAGGGGTGTTAGAGACCCAGTACTTC; cdr3_aa: CASSPSGGVLETQYF
v_call: TRBV3-1/TRBV3-2; clone_size: NA; j_call: TRBJ1-5; d_call: NA; cdr3_nt: TGTGCCAGCAGCAATCTGAGGGGTGATCAGCCCCAGCATTTT; cdr3_aa: CASSNLRGDQPQHF
v_call: TRBV21-1; clone_size: NA; j_call: TRBJ2-6; d_call: NA; cdr3_nt: TGTGCCAGCAGCAAAGCATTAGGCGGGCCCGGGGCCAACGTCCTGACTTTC; cdr3_aa: CASSKALGGPGANVLTF
v_call: TRBV18; clone_size: NA; j_call: TRBJ2-1; d_call: NA; cdr3_nt: TGTGCCAGCTCACCAGGGGACAACGTCAATGAGCAGTTCTTC; cdr3_aa: CASSPGDNVNEQFF
v_call: TRBV29-1; clone_size: few; j_call: TRBJ1-2; d_call: NA; cdr3_nt: TGCAGCGTTGGGGAGCCCGGAGGCTACACCTTC; cdr3_aa: CSVGEPGGYTF
v_call: TRBV5-1; clone_size: few; j_call: TRBJ2-5; d_call: TRBD2; cdr3_nt: TGCGCCAGCAGCTCGGGGGGAGGACTTCAAGAGACCCAGTACTTC; cdr3_aa: CASSSGGGLQETQYF
v_call: TRBV7-2; clone_size: NA; j_call: TRBJ2-5; d_call: NA; cdr3_nt: TGTGCCAGCAGCTCAATCCAAGAGACCCAGTACTTC; cdr3_aa: CASSSIQETQYF
v_call: TRBV28; clone_size: NA; j_call: TRBJ1-1; d_call: NA; cdr3_nt: TGTGCCAGCAGTTTAAGCACGAACACTGAAGCTTTCTTT; cdr3_aa: CASSLSTNTEAFF
v_call: TRBV29-1; clone_size: NA; j_call: TRBJ2-1; d_call: NA; cdr3_nt: TGCAGCGTGAAGCGGTTACTCAATGAGCAGTTCTTC; cdr3_aa: CSVKRLLNEQFF
v_call: TRBV3-1/TRBV3-2; clone_size: NA; j_call: TRBJ2-2; d_call: NA; cdr3_nt: TGTGCCAGCAGCCTCGTGGGGGGTACCGGGGAGCTGTTTTTT; cdr3_aa: CASSLVGGTGELFF